These 21 T cell receptor beta chains share one sample of origin, sequenced in a study of CD8+ T cells in alopecia areata. cDNA reverse transcribed from extracted RNA served as the sequencing template. The assay was immunoSEQ multiplex PCR, and TCRdb's table has in-frame clones only and misses some. This repertoire shows around 65,000 clones, approximately 45% found once; its top ten account for approximately 18%. The input for sequencing was CD8+ T cells sorted from blood, taken at week 0. The receptors come from a human donor with alopecia areata.

The rearrangement uses TRBV11-2 and TRBJ2-1, with D perhaps TRBD2 (6 bases). CDR3 length: 13 residues. Germline V gives CDR1 SGHAT, CDR2 FQNNGV. The ends were cut back, 3 bases at V and 7 bases at J, with 10 bases in the middle. The CDR3 protein is CASSFGGENEQFF. As DNA, the CDR3 is TGTGCCAGCAGCTTCGGCGGGGAAAATGAGCAGTTCTTC.

This clone was seen a single time. This chain links TRBV9 with TRBJ2-2; the D gene is possibly TRBD2 (6 bases). Germline CDR1 and CDR2: SGDLS and YYNGEE. The CDR3 length is 16 residues. The germline V and J ends were trimmed by 3 bases and 5 bases, with 17 bases remaining between them. For the CDR3, the DNA is TGTGCCAGCAGCGAGGAGGGGACCTCGAGGACCGGGGAGCTGTTTTTT. Its protein is CASSEEGTSRTGELFF.

The J gene is TRBJ2-7, the V gene TRBV29-1; 7 bases fit TRBD1. From germline, CDR1 is SQVTM and CDR2 ANQGSEA. This CDR3 contains 13 residues. The CDR3 sequence is CSSIDRDSYEQYF. The CDR3 nucleotides are TGCAGTTCTATCGACAGGGACTCCTACGAGCAGTACTTC.

This clone was seen a handful of times. V is TRBV7-8 and J is TRBJ2-1; D gene uncertain. The CDR3 contains 15 residues. CDR1 SGHVS and CDR2 FQNEAQ come from the germline V gene. Trimming pared 4 bases from V and 11 bases from J, leaving 21 bases between. The CDR3 bases are TGTGCCAGCAGCTCCCGACCCGTTGCCCAGAATAAGCAGTTCTTC. Translated: CASSSRPVAQNKQFF.

This chain joins TRBV11-2 and TRBJ1-2; D gene ambiguous. Germline V CDR1 and CDR2: SGHAT, FQNNGV. The CDR3 consists of 17 residues. The V and J ends lost 0 bases and 6 bases respectively, with 20 bases between them. The DNA of the CDR3 is TGTGCCAGCAGCTTAGATCCCAGCGCCGGAGCTACCAATGGCTACACCTTC. Translation gives CASSLDPSAGATNGYTF.

In its sample, this clone was seen once. The chain recombines TRBV2 with TRBJ2-7, with TRBD2 matching over 7 bases. Germline V CDR1 and CDR2: SNHLY, FYNNEI. The length of the CDR3 is 13 residues. J lost 6 bases, V lost 6 bases, and 8 bases had no gene match. CDR3 sequence reads: CASSPASGLEQYF. As DNA, the CDR3 is TGTGCCAGCAGCCCCGCTAGCGGACTCGAGCAGTACTTC.

This clone was observed a handful of times. V gene TRBV10-3 combines with J gene TRBJ2-1, with TRBD1 matching 8 bases. The CDR3 sequence is 12 residues long. The germline V gene encodes CDR1 ENHRY and CDR2 SYGVKD. Losses at the gene ends were 11 bases for V and 2 bases for J; bases not matched to a gene: 2. As DNA, the CDR3 is TGTGCCTCACAGGGGGCCTACAATGAGCAGTTCTTC. Protein: CASQGAYNEQFF.

This clone was counted only a few times. The rearrangement uses TRBV14 and TRBJ2-2, with D perhaps TRBD1 (6 bases). Per the germline V gene, CDR1 is SGHDN and CDR2 is FVKESK. The CDR3 is made up of 16 amino acids. V was trimmed by 3 bases and J by 3 bases, leaving 14 bases between them. CDR3 coding DNA: TGTGCCAGCAGCCACACAGGGAAAGCGTACACCGGGGAGCTGTTTTTT. This codes for CASSHTGKAYTGELFF.

This chain connects TRBV7-9 to TRBJ2-5; 7 bases fit TRBD1. Germline V lookup: CDR1 SEHNR, CDR2 FQNEAQ (reference sequence). The CDR3 totals 14 residues. V was pared by 4 bases and J by 4 bases, with 6 bases of the junction left unmatched. The CDR3 loop is CASSSDREGETQYF. CDR3 nucleotide sequence: TGTGCCAGCAGCTCTGACAGGGAAGGAGAGACCCAGTACTTC.

This clone was found a few times. The gene calls are TRBV9 and TRBJ2-7; possibly TRBD1 for D (5 bases). The germline CDR1 and CDR2 sequences are SGDLS and YYNGEE. The germline V and J ends were trimmed by 3 bases and 3 bases, with 13 bases remaining between them. CDR3 size: 14 residues. The CDR3 DNA reads TGTGCCAGCAGCGCCGACAGCCGAGGCTACGAGCAGTACTTC. Translated, it gives CASSADSRGYEQYF. Drawing the rest from reference TRBV9 and TRBJ2-7, the complete variable domain is DSGVTQTPKHLITATGQRVTLRCSPRSGDLSVYWYQQSLDQGLQFLIQYYNGEERAKGNILERFSAQQFPDLHSELNLSSLELGDSALYFCASSADSRGYEQYFGPGTRLTVT.

This clone was found a few times. The gene calls are TRBV11-2 and TRBJ2-2; D not resolved. The ends were cut back, 4 bases at V and 6 bases at J, with 0 bases in the middle. The length of the CDR3 is 10 residues. Looked up from germline, CDR1 is SGHAT and CDR2 is FQNNGV. CDR3 DNA sequence: TGTGCCAGCAGCTCCGGGGAGCTGTTTTTT. As protein: CASSSGELFF.

In DNA, the CDR3 is TGCGCCAGCAGCCAAGGAGCGACTAGCGGGAGGCACAATGAGCAGTTCTTC. Translated: CASSQGATSGRHNEQFF. The rearrangement joins TRBV4-1 to TRBJ2-1; TRBD2 matches at 13 bases. The CDR3 extends over 17 amino acids. CDR1 is MGHRA and CDR2 is YSYEKL in the germline V gene. With 1 base clipped from V and 5 bases from J, the junction kept 5 bases outside the gene matches.

This clone has a handful of counts. At one end the junction does not follow the germline gene, possibly because of a read error. The same CDR3 is also encoded by other DNA sequences in this sample. The chain couples TRBV4-1 to TRBJ2-1; TRBD2 matches 7 bases. The length of the CDR3 is 16 residues. The germline CDR1 and CDR2 sequences are MGHRA and YSYEKL. The CDR3 spells CASSQEEGRGADEQFF. In DNA, the CDR3 is TGTGCCAGCAGCCAAGAAGAGGGGAGGGGCGCCGATGAGCAGTTCTTC.

This sequence joins TRBV4-3 and TRBJ1-1; D not resolved. Germline CDR1 and CDR2: LGHNA and YSLEER. The V end was cut by 1 base, the J end by 6 bases, with 9 bases between. CDR3 size: 13 residues. The CDR3 region is CASSQARGSEAFF. CDR3 in DNA: TGCGCCAGCAGCCAAGCTAGAGGGTCTGAAGCTTTCTTT.

The V gene is TRBV7-6, the J gene TRBJ2-7; D not certain. Trimming took off 5 bases at V and 5 bases at J, with 10 bases between the two ends. Germline lookup yields CDR1 SGHVS and CDR2 FNYEAQ. There are 12 residues in the CDR3. This chain's CDR3 is CASSPRHHEQYF. The CDR3 DNA reads TGTGCCAGCAGCCCGAGACACCACGAGCAGTACTTC.

The gene calls are TRBV6-6 and TRBJ2-5; no firm D call. The CDR3 is 14 amino acids. Germline lookup yields CDR1 MNHNY and CDR2 SVGAGI (reference sequence). Trimming pared 2 bases from V and 1 base from J, leaving 8 bases between. CDR3 sequence: CASSYVQSQETQYF. The CDR3, as DNA: TGTGCCAGCAGTTACGTACAATCCCAAGAGACCCAGTACTTC.

This rearrangement joins TRBV4-1 to TRBJ2-3; D gene unclear. The CDR3 has 16 residues. V lost 4 bases and J lost 2, with 16 bases in between. CDR1 and CDR2 from the germline V gene are MGHRA and YSYEKL. CDR3: CASSPLLSSDTDTQYF. Here the CDR3 DNA reads TGCGCCAGCAGCCCCTTACTATCGTCTGACACAGATACGCAGTATTTT.

The chain has TRBV4-3 and TRBJ2-4; TRBD2 is a possible D gene (5 bases). The V end lost 0 bases, the J end lost 2 bases, and 14 bases lay between the germline ends. The CDR3 is made up of 17 amino acids. CDR1 and CDR2 (germline): LGHNA, YSLEER. CDR3 in amino acids: CASSQDLTGSTKNIQYF. As DNA, the CDR3 is TGCGCCAGCAGCCAAGATCTAACGGGGTCGACCAAAAACATTCAGTACTTC.

This chain links TRBV7-9 with TRBJ2-1; TRBD2 is a possible D gene (6 bases). Trimming took off 4 bases at V and 2 bases at J, with 12 bases between the two ends. The CDR3 runs to 15 residues. CDR1 and CDR2 from the germline V gene are SEHNR and FQNEAQ (reference sequence). CDR3 sequence (DNA): TGTGCCAGCAGCTATGGCGGGGTACCCTACAATGAGCAGTTCTTC. Amino acids: CASSYGGVPYNEQFF.

The chain has TRBV29-1 and TRBJ2-5; no reliable D call. The end of the DNA is better explained by TRBJ2-7, so the J call may be wrong. The CDR3 totals 15 residues. Germline loops: CDR1 SQVTM, CDR2 ANQGSEA. CDR3 nucleotide sequence: TGCAGCGCCACCGGTGAGGCACCCAGCTCCTACGAGCAGTACTTC. As protein: CSATGEAPSSYEQYF.

The chain carries TRBV6-5 and TRBJ2-7, with TRBD2 matching over 8 bases. J was trimmed by 3 bases and V by 2 bases; bases with no gene match: 6. The CDR3 sequence is 15 residues long. CDR1 and CDR2 (germline): MNHEY, SVGAGI. The CDR3 loop reads CASSYGDSGIYEQYF. The DNA of the CDR3 is TGTGCCAGCAGTTACGGAGATAGCGGGATCTACGAGCAGTACTTC.